The 27 T cell receptor beta chains in this list originate from one sample, sequenced in a study of blood T cell repertoires in COVID-19. TCRdb keeps only in-frame clones here, not all; method: immunoSEQ multiplex PCR. Of 110,000 to 150,000 clones listed, more than 65% are singletons. Input material: peripheral blood. The receptors stem from a man in his fifties or sixties with active or convalescent COVID-19.

This chain connects TRBV10-1 to TRBJ1-3; D is unresolved. The CDR3 extends over 14 amino acids. Germline V gene sequence: CDR1 WNHNN, CDR2 SYGVQD (reference sequence). Trimming pared 2 bases from V and 0 bases from J, leaving 5 bases between. The chain's CDR3 is CASSEDSSGNTIYF. CDR3 DNA: TGCGCCAGCAGTGAGGACTCCTCTGGAAACACCATATATTTT.

The rearrangement links TRBV7-9 to TRBJ2-2; TRBD1 is a possible D gene (5 bases). The V and J ends lost 5 bases and 3 bases respectively, with 13 bases between them. This CDR3 is built from 15 residues. Looked up from germline, CDR1 is SEHNR and CDR2 is FQNEAQ (reference sequence). CDR3 bases: TGTGCCAGCAGCGGATCGACAGTATACACCGGGGAGCTGTTTTTT. It translates to CASSGSTVYTGELFF.

This clone appeared a few times. V is TRBV27 and J is TRBJ2-7, with D hard to call. The V end was cut by 6 bases, the J end by 4 bases, with 19 bases between. This CDR3 has 15 amino acids. Per the germline V gene, CDR1 is MNHEY and CDR2 is SMNVEV (reference sequence). CDR3 sequence (DNA): TGTGCCAGCAGGGTGATTGGCAGCGAGGCGTACGAGCAGTACTTC. Its translation is CASRVIGSEAYEQYF.

The count of this clone is one. The genes are TRBV4-3 and TRBJ2-3, with D perhaps TRBD2 (5 bases). The V end lost 0 bases, the J end lost 1 base, and 5 bases lay between the germline ends. The V gene's germline CDR1 is LGHNA and CDR2 YSLEER. The CDR3 has 14 residues. The DNA for the CDR3 is TGCGCCAGCAGCCAAGATAGCGGCACAGATACGCAGTATTTT. Translating it yields CASSQDSGTDTQYF.

This clone was detected once. The V gene is TRBV5-1, the J gene TRBJ1-3; D is undetermined. CDR3 size: 16 residues. V was clipped by 0 bases and J by 0 bases, with 10 bases between them. CDR1 is SGHRS, CDR2 YFSETQ, per germline. The CDR3 region has the DNA TGCGCCAGCAGCTTGGCCGGCCTAGGCTCTGGAAACACCATATATTTT. This encodes CASSLAGLGSGNTIYF.

This chain connects TRBV5-1 to TRBJ2-1, with 14 bases matching TRBD2. The CDR3 loop spans 18 amino acids. Germline CDR1 SGHRS, CDR2 YFSETQ. After removal of 6 bases from V and 5 bases from J, the junction contained 13 bases not matched to a gene. The CDR3 DNA reads as TGCGCCAGCACGCTCGGGACTAGCGGGGGCCAAAGGCACAATGAGCAGTTCTTC. The encoded protein is CASTLGTSGGQRHNEQFF.

This clone has only a few counts. The V gene is TRBV4-3, the J gene TRBJ2-3, with 10 nucleotides matching TRBD2. This CDR3 has 16 residues. In germline, CDR1 is LGHNA, CDR2 YSLEER. V shed 0 bases and J 8 bases; nucleotides not matched to a gene: 8. The CDR3 is CASSQERTSGLGTQYF. Here the CDR3 DNA reads TGCGCCAGCAGCCAAGAAAGGACTAGCGGTTTAGGTACGCAGTATTTT.

The chain carries TRBV4-1 and TRBJ2-2, with 12 bases fitting TRBD2. CDR1 and CDR2 from the germline V gene are MGHRA and YSYEKL. The length of the CDR3 is 21 residues. The V gene end was trimmed by 0 bases and the J gene end by 0 bases; junction bases not matched to a gene: 11. CDR3 sequence reads: CASSQDGVELAGGANTGELFF. The CDR3 DNA sequence: TGCGCCAGCAGCCAAGATGGCGTAGAACTAGCGGGAGGAGCGAACACCGGGGAGCTGTTTTTT.

The chain recombines TRBV28 with TRBJ1-3; TRBD1 aligns across 7 bases. The length of the CDR3 is 19 residues. The germline CDR1 and CDR2 sequences are MDHEN and SYDVKM. The junction had 19 bases not matched to a gene; V was cut back by 1 base and J by 7 bases. CDR3 sequence (DNA): TGTGCCAGCAGTTTATCCGGGACAGTGCTTTCCCGCCGCGCCAACACCATATATTTT. This codes for CASSLSGTVLSRRANTIYF.

The chain links TRBV6-2 or TRBV6-3 to TRBJ1-3, with D perhaps TRBD1 (5 bases). CDR3 length equals 15 residues. V lost 5 bases and J lost 0, with 11 bases in between. Per the germline V gene, CDR1 is MNHEY and CDR2 is SVGEGT. CDR3 loop: CASSPQVFSGNTIYF. In DNA, the CDR3 is TGTGCCAGCAGTCCACAGGTTTTCTCTGGAAACACCATATATTTT.

J is TRBJ1-1 and V is TRBV11-3; TRBD1 matches 7 bases. With V trimmed by 5 bases and J by 4 bases, 13 bases remained unmatched. The CDR3 runs to 16 residues. Germline CDR1 and CDR2: SGHNT and YENEEA. The CDR3 is CASSLQSGGRSTEAFF. CDR3 nucleotides: TGTGCCAGCAGCCTCCAATCAGGGGGTCGGAGCACTGAAGCTTTCTTT. The complete variable domain, with remaining parts taken from reference TRBV11-3 and TRBJ1-1, reads EAGVVQSPRYKIIEKKQPVAFWCNPISGHNTLYWYLQNLGQGPELLIRYENEEAVDDSQLPKDRFSAERLKGVDSTLKIQPAELGDSAVYLCASSLQSGGRSTEAFFGQGTRLTVV.

The J gene is TRBJ1-6, the V gene TRBV7-2; D is unclear. Trimming shortened V by 5 bases and J by 5 bases, and 10 bases separated the two germline ends. Germline V gene data show CDR1 as SGHTA and CDR2 as FQGNSA. The CDR3 loop spans 14 amino acids. The CDR3 DNA reads as TGTGCCAGCAGCAAGAAAGGAGATAATTCACCCCTCCACTTT. Translating gives CASSKKGDNSPLHF.

The rearrangement links TRBV7-8 to TRBJ1-1; D is possibly TRBD1 (6 bases). The CDR3 consists of 15 residues. Germline V gene data show CDR1 as SGHVS and CDR2 as FQNEAQ. The germline V and J ends were trimmed by 2 bases and 0 bases, with 10 bases remaining between them. The CDR3, as DNA: TGTGCCAGCAGCTTACAACCAGGGGTGAACACTGAAGCTTTCTTT. This translates into CASSLQPGVNTEAFF.

Only a few counts were recorded for this clone. This chain connects TRBV10-3 to TRBJ1-2; 10 bases agree with TRBD1. Unmatched junction bases numbered 1, after V lost 4 bases and J lost 2 bases. Germline-derived CDR1 and CDR2 are ENHRY and SYGVKD. This CDR3 has 14 residues. In DNA, the CDR3 is TGTGCCATCAGTGGGACAGGGGGGAACTATGGCTACACCTTC. This gives the protein CAISGTGGNYGYTF.

The chain joins TRBV6-2 or TRBV6-3 to TRBJ2-7; maybe TRBD2 (6 bases). Germline CDR1 is MNHEY and CDR2 is SVGEGT. Trimming left V 4 bases short and J 2 bases short, with 15 bases between. This CDR3 has 15 amino acids. The CDR3 DNA follows: TGTGCCAGCAGTTCCCGGGGGACCCAACCCTACGAGCAGTACGTC. This translates into CASSSRGTQPYEQYV.

The chain combines TRBV10-2 with TRBJ1-3; D may be TRBD1 (5 bases). The germline V gene encodes CDR1 WSHSY and CDR2 SAAADI. V shed 6 bases and J shed 2 bases, with 11 bases lying between them. The CDR3 has 14 amino acids. In DNA form, the CDR3 reads TGCGCCAGCAGGGATCAGGGTACTGGAAACACCATATATTTT. It codes for CASRDQGTGNTIYF.

The genes are TRBV18 and TRBJ1-2; 8 nucleotides match TRBD1. V lost 1 base to trimming and J lost 6 bases; unmatched junction nucleotides: 10. CDR3 size: 16 residues. Germline assignment: CDR1 KGHSH and CDR2 LQKENI. CDR3 sequence: CASSPLGQGIDDGYTF. DNA for the CDR3: TGTGCCAGCTCACCACTAGGACAGGGAATTGACGATGGCTACACCTTC.

The J gene is TRBJ2-1, the V gene TRBV21-1; the table's TRBD2 call for D was not verified on the DNA. TRBV21-1 is designated a pseudogene. The CDR3 consists of 22 residues. DNA of the CDR3: TGTGCCAGCAGCAAAGCCGGACACGTGGAGGGCTGTCGAAACGATGCCTACAATGAGCAGTTCTTC. Translation: CASSKAGHVEGCRNDAYNEQFF.

The chain links TRBV29-1 to TRBJ1-4; weak D call: TRBD1 (6 bases). V was trimmed by 6 bases and J by 0 bases, leaving 11 bases between them. Germline V CDR1 and CDR2: SQVTM, ANQGSEA. The CDR3 is 14 amino acids. CDR3 residues: CSVAKGATNEKLFF. The CDR3 DNA sequence: TGCAGCGTAGCCAAGGGGGCAACTAATGAAAAACTGTTTTTT. The variable domain in full, with the rest retrieved from reference TRBV29-1 and TRBJ1-4, is SAVISQKPSRDICQRGTSLTIQCQVDSQVTMMFWYRQQPGQSLTLIATANQGSEATYESGFVIDKFPISRPNLTFSTLTVSNMSPEDSSIYLCSVAKGATNEKLFFGSGTQLSVL.

The chain recombines TRBV5-4 with TRBJ1-4; D is ambiguous. Germline V gene sequence: CDR1 SGHNT, CDR2 YYREEE (reference sequence). V was shortened by 0 bases and J by 7 bases, with 10 bases between the two germline ends. This CDR3 is built from 14 residues. CDR3 protein: CASSLVGRGEKLFF. The CDR3 DNA reads as TGTGCCAGCAGCTTGGTAGGGCGGGGTGAAAAACTGTTTTTT.

The chain is built from TRBV19 and TRBJ1-1; TRBD1 matches 7 bases. Germline V gene data show CDR1 as LNHDA and CDR2 as SQIVND (reference sequence). This CDR3 is built from 16 residues. Losses at the gene ends were 4 bases for V and 3 bases for J; bases not matched to a gene: 11. CDR3 region: CASSTTTTGVHTEAFF. In DNA, the CDR3 is TGTGCCAGTAGTACAACCACAACAGGGGTTCACACTGAAGCTTTCTTT.

The V call is TRBV5-1, the J call TRBJ1-2, with no clear D. The CDR3 is made up of 13 amino acids. V lost 4 bases and J lost 4, with 11 bases in between. Germline V gene lookup returns CDR1 SGHRS and CDR2 YFSETQ. The CDR3 DNA follows: TGCGCCAGCAGCCCGGGAGGGTCCTATGGCTACACCTTC. It codes for CASSPGGSYGYTF. Complete variable domain (other parts from reference TRBV5-1 and TRBJ1-2): KAGVTQTPRYLIKTRGQQVTLSCSPISGHRSVSWYQQTPGQGLQFLFEYFSETQRNKGNFPGRFSGRQFSNSRSEMNVSTLELGDSALYLCASSPGGSYGYTFGSGTRLTVV.

The gene calls are TRBV4-1 and TRBJ1-3; D gene uncertain. This CDR3 region has 16 residues. Trimming stripped 1 base from V and 2 bases from J, with 12 bases between. Germline CDR1 MGHRA, CDR2 YSYEKL. CDR3 DNA: TGCGCCAGCAGCCAAGGAGAGAGGGCAGCTGGAAACACCATATATTTT. This encodes CASSQGERAAGNTIYF.

The V and J genes are TRBV27 and TRBJ2-6; D may be TRBD2 (5 bases). From germline, CDR1 is MNHEY and CDR2 SMNVEV (reference sequence). This CDR3 is 15 amino acids long. The V and J ends lost 2 bases and 1 base respectively, with 6 bases between them. CDR3 DNA: TGTGCCAGCAGTTTAACGGGGTCTGGGGCCAACGTCCTGACTTTC. Amino acid sequence: CASSLTGSGANVLTF.

The rearrangement uses TRBV28 and TRBJ1-2, with D possibly matching TRBD1 (6 bases). Germline CDR1 and CDR2: MDHEN and SYDVKM. This CDR3 is built from 15 residues. Trimming pared 4 bases from V and 0 bases from J, leaving 12 bases between. The CDR3 loop reads CASSSPQGPNYGYTF. CDR3 DNA sequence: TGTGCCAGCAGTTCTCCACAGGGTCCTAACTATGGCTACACCTTC.

This chain links TRBV4-3 with TRBJ2-4; TRBD2 aligns across 13 bases. V shed 5 bases and J 6 bases; nucleotides not matched to a gene: 13. CDR1 LGHNA and CDR2 YSLEER come from the germline V gene. The CDR3 sequence is 18 residues long. The DNA for the CDR3 is TGCGCCAGCAGCGCAAATAGACTAGCGGGGGGAAATTTAAACATTCAGTACTTC. This encodes CASSANRLAGGNLNIQYF.

This clone occurred a few times. This chain uses TRBV19 with TRBJ1-5; possible D gene TRBD1, 6 bases. Trimming stripped 5 bases from V and 4 bases from J, with 9 bases between. Germline V gives CDR1 LNHDA, CDR2 SQIVND (reference sequence). The CDR3 sequence is 13 residues long. The CDR3 sequence is CASSAQGNQPQHF. The CDR3 DNA reads as TGTGCCAGTAGTGCACAGGGAAATCAGCCCCAGCATTTT.